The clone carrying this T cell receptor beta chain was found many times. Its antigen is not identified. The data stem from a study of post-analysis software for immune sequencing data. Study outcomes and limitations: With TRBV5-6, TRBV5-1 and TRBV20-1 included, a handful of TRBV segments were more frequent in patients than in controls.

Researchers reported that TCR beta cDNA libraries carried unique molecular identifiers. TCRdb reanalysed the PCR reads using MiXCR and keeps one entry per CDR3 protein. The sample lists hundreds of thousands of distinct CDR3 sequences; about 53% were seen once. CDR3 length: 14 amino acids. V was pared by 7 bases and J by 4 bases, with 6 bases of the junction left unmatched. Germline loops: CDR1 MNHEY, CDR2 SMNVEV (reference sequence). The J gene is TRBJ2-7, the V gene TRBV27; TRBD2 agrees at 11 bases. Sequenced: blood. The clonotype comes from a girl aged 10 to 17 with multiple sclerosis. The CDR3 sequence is CASTSGTSGYEQYF. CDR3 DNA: TGTGCCAGCACTTCCGGGACTAGCGGATACGAGCAGTACTTC.